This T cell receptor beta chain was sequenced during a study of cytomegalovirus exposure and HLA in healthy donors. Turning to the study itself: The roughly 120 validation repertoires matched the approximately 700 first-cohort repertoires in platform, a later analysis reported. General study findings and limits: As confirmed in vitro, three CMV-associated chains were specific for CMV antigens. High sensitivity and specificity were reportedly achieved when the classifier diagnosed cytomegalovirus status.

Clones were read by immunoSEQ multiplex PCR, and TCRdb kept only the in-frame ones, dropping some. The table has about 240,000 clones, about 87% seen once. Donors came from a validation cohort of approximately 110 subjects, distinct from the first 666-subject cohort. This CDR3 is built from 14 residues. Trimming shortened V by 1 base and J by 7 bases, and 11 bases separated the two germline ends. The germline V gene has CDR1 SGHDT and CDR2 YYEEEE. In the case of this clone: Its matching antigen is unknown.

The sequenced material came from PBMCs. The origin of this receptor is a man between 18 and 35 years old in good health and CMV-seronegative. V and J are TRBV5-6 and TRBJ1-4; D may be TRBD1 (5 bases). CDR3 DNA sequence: TGTGCCAGCAGCTTGCAGGGAGCGGGTGAAAAACTGTTTTTT. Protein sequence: CASSLQGAGEKLFF. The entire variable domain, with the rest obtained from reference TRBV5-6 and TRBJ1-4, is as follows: DAGVTQSPTHLIKTRGQQVTLRCSPKSGHDTVSWYQQALGQGPQFIFQYYEEEERQRGNFPDRFSGHQFPNYSSELNVNALLLGDSALYLCASSLQGAGEKLFFGSGTQLSVL.